The rows below give T cell receptor beta chains drawn from one sample of a study of blood T cells in healthy people across ages. Each CDR3 protein gets one entry after TCRdb re-called the 5' RACE reads with MiXCR. The table has some 700,000 distinct CDR3 sequences, about 24% seen once. Sequences were obtained from blood. These receptors originate from a man aged 65 to 79 in good health. Each CDR3 is given with its conserved first and last residue. Fields, in order: V gene, J gene, CDR3 protein.

v_gene: TRBV7-8
j_gene: TRBJ1-1
CDR3aa: CATRSPGNTEAFF

v_gene: TRBV28
j_gene: TRBJ2-6
CDR3aa: CASSPPPTSGANVLTF

v_gene: TRBV5-5
j_gene: TRBJ2-3
CDR3aa: CASSSGLASTDTQYF

v_gene: TRBV6-6
j_gene: TRBJ1-3
CDR3aa: CASSLTLDSGNTIYF

v_gene: TRBV27
j_gene: .
CDR3aa: CASRPPGQGANEQYF

v_gene: TRBV7-2
j_gene: TRBJ2-3
CDR3aa: CASSQTRYHTDTQYF

v_gene: TRBV28
j_gene: TRBJ2-7
CDR3aa: CASSWDRGRYF

v_gene: TRBV6-6
j_gene: TRBJ2-3
CDR3aa: CASTRTDTQYF

v_gene: TRBV7-2
j_gene: TRBJ2-3
CDR3aa: CASSTWSSGTSTDTQYF

v_gene: TRBV20-1
j_gene: TRBJ2-3
CDR3aa: CRQSTDTQYF

v_gene: TRBV29-1
j_gene: TRBJ2-6
CDR3aa: CSVEERARGPGANVLTF

v_gene: TRBV3-1
j_gene: TRBJ1-2
CDR3aa: CASSQGEAGYTF

v_gene: TRBV28
j_gene: TRBJ1-2
CDR3aa: CATRQANYGYTF

v_gene: TRBV20-1
j_gene: .
CDR3aa: CGARGRGLPPHEQFF

v_gene: TRBV21-1
j_gene: TRBJ2-2
CDR3aa: CASSKEDYPTGELFF

v_gene: TRBV7-8
j_gene: TRBJ2-2
CDR3aa: CASSLGSLMGTGELFF

v_gene: TRBV7-7
j_gene: TRBJ2-3
CDR3aa: CASSPMVKGPTDTQYF

v_gene: TRBV4-1
j_gene: TRBJ2-2
CDR3aa: CASSQERTGELFF

v_gene: TRBV4-1
j_gene: TRBJ2-3
CDR3aa: CASSQTDSTDTQYF

v_gene: TRBV6-5
j_gene: TRBJ1-2
CDR3aa: CASSYEGVEGYTF

v_gene: TRBV6-6
j_gene: TRBJ2-1
CDR3aa: CASSSTGKVGNEQFF

v_gene: TRBV4-1
j_gene: TRBJ2-5
CDR3aa: CASSQDSGGQETQYF

v_gene: TRBV5-1
j_gene: TRBJ1-1
CDR3aa: CASSPQGFFEAFF

v_gene: TRBV5-5
j_gene: .
CDR3aa: CASSHGAGSHEQYF

v_gene: TRBV10-3
j_gene: TRBJ1-2
CDR3aa: CAIQHDNGAFGYTF

v_gene: TRBV3-1
j_gene: TRBJ2-2
CDR3aa: CASTQQRGGKNTGELFF

v_gene: TRBV11-2
j_gene: TRBJ2-4
CDR3aa: CASSLLALAKNIQYF

v_gene: TRBV20-1
j_gene: TRBJ1-2
CDR3aa: CSANAGDYGYTF

v_gene: TRBV4-1
j_gene: TRBJ2-3
CDR3aa: CASQGDGYYEADTQYF

v_gene: TRBV30
j_gene: TRBJ2-1
CDR3aa: CAYFSGESSYNEQFF

v_gene: TRBV3-1
j_gene: TRBJ1-1
CDR3aa: CASSQSVARGTEAFF

v_gene: TRBV12-3/TRBV12-4
j_gene: TRBJ2-3
CDR3aa: CASSFEDPSIDTQYF

v_gene: TRBV20-1
j_gene: .
CDR3aa: CSASPSGTGAYEQYF

v_gene: TRBV7-2
j_gene: TRBJ2-1
CDR3aa: CASSKQGRTALNEQFF

v_gene: TRBV12-3/TRBV12-4
j_gene: TRBJ1-1
CDR3aa: CASTIAGGLFEAFF

v_gene: TRBV29-1
j_gene: TRBJ1-1
CDR3aa: CSVEDRVFRINTEAFF

v_gene: TRBV7-3
j_gene: TRBJ1-1
CDR3aa: CASSPEGGIITEAFF

v_gene: TRBV24-1
j_gene: TRBJ1-2
CDR3aa: CATQGQSNYGYTF

v_gene: TRBV7-8
j_gene: TRBJ2-3
CDR3aa: CASSFLGQDTDTQYF

v_gene: TRBV12-3/TRBV12-4
j_gene: TRBJ2-5
CDR3aa: CASSLRTGGGETQYF

v_gene: TRBV7-9
j_gene: TRBJ2-3
CDR3aa: CASSLVGGYTQYF

v_gene: TRBV6-1
j_gene: TRBJ2-2
CDR3aa: CASVQGSNTGELFF

v_gene: TRBV29-1
j_gene: TRBJ1-2
CDR3aa: CSVEGTVNYGYTF

v_gene: TRBV29-1
j_gene: TRBJ2-1
CDR3aa: CSVVEGTSFSSYNEQFF

v_gene: TRBV18
j_gene: TRBJ2-7
CDR3aa: CASSPFGPSAGASYEQYF

v_gene: TRBV6-5
j_gene: TRBJ2-1
CDR3aa: CASSYSRPYNEQFF

v_gene: TRBV2
j_gene: TRBJ1-2
CDR3aa: CASSEARIDGYTF

v_gene: TRBV20-1
j_gene: TRBJ2-5
CDR3aa: CSIQGTRLVQETQYF

v_gene: TRBV4-2
j_gene: TRBJ2-1
CDR3aa: CASSQDRSREQFF

v_gene: TRBV29-1
j_gene: TRBJ2-1
CDR3aa: CSVEGTSGSSYNEQFF

v_gene: TRBV29-1
j_gene: TRBJ2-1
CDR3aa: CSVSGDNEQFF

v_gene: TRBV7-2
j_gene: TRBJ2-1
CDR3aa: CASSLETGRVNEQFF

v_gene: TRBV20-1
j_gene: TRBJ1-1
CDR3aa: CSVSTPKAGNTEAFF

v_gene: TRBV12-3/TRBV12-4
j_gene: TRBJ2-3
CDR3aa: CASRRDRASTDTQYF

v_gene: TRBV24-1
j_gene: TRBJ2-1
CDR3aa: CATSEYHQSSYNEQFF

v_gene: TRBV7-2
j_gene: TRBJ2-2
CDR3aa: CASSLGWLAGVSGELFF

v_gene: TRBV27
j_gene: TRBJ2-3
CDR3aa: CASSLTAPSTDTQYF

v_gene: TRBV29-1
j_gene: TRBJ1-3
CDR3aa: CSVETGPGNTIYF

v_gene: TRBV29-1
j_gene: TRBJ1-2
CDR3aa: CSVESPTGSYGYTF

v_gene: TRBV9
j_gene: TRBJ2-5
CDR3aa: CASSVGMRWGQTETQYF